The subject of this entry is one T cell receptor (beta chain). Its antigen is undetermined. The sample comes from a study of T cell repertoires and HLA-DP antigens. At the level of the study: Alloreactive CD4+ T cells targeted HLA-DP on transduced HeLa.

The study's findings and limits: Previously undetected clones averaged approximately 34% and 48% against the two alleles respectively.

Germline V gene lookup returns CDR1 SGHDT and CDR2 YYEEEE. The CDR3 consists of 13 residues. Trimming took off 0 bases at V and 7 bases at J, with 10 bases between the two ends. For pre-culture CD4+ samples, the target was around 210,000 T cell genomes. TCRdb's copy holds only in-frame clones and misses some; the assay was immunoSEQ multiplex PCR. The sample records about 73,000 clones, roughly 78% being singletons. The receptor was derived from a man in his 60s in good health and CMV-seronegative. The chain recombines TRBV5-6 with TRBJ2-5; D ambiguous. The sequencing sample was made of CD4+ T cells from PBMCs. The CDR3 loop reads CASSLENRMTQYF. The CDR3 DNA reads as TGTGCCAGCAGCTTGGAGAACCGAATGACCCAGTACTTC.